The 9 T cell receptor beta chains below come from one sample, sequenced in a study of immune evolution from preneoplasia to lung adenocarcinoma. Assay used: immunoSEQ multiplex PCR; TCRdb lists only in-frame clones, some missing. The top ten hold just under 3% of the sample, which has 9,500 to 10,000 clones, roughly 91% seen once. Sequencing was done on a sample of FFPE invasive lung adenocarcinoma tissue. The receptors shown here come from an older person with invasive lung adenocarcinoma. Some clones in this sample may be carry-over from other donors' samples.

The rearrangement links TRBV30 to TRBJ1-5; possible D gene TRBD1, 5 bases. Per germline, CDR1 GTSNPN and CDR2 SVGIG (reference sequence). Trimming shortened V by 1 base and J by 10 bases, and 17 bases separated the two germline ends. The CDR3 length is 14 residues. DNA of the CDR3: TGTGCCTGGAGTGCCCCAGGGATAATTTCACCCCAGCATTTT. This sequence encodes CAWSAPGIISPQHF.

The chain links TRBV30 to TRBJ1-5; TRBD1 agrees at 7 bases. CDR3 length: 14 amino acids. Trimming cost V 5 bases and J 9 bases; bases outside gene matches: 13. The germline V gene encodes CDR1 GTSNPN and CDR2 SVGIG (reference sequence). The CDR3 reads CAWAGTESKGPQHF. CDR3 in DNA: TGTGCCTGGGCCGGGACAGAGTCTAAAGGGCCCCAGCATTTT.

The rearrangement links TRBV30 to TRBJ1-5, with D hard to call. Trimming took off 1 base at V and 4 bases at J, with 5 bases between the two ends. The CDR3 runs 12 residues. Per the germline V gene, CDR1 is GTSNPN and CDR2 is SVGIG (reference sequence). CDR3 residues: CAWSAPNQPQHF. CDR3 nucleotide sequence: TGTGCCTGGAGTGCCCCGAATCAGCCCCAGCATTTT.

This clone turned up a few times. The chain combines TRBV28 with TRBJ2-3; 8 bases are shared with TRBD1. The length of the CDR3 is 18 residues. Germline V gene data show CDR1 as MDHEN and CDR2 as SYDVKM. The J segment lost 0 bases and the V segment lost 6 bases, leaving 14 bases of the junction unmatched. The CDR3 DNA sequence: TGTGCCAGCAGCCAGACCGGGACAGGACTTCCTAGCACAGATACGCAGTATTTT. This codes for CASSQTGTGLPSTDTQYF.

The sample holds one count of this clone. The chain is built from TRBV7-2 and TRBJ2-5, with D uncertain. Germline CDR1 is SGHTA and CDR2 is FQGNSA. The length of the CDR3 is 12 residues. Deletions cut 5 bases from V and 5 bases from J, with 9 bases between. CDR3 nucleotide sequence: TGTGCCAGCAGCCCAGATTCGGAGACCCAGTACTTC. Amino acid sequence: CASSPDSETQYF.

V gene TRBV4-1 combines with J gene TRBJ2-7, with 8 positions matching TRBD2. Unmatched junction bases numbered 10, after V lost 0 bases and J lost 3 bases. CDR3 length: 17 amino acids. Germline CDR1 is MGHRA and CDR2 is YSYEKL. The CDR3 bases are TGCGCCAGCAGCCAAGATCCTGGTCGGCTAGCGGGCTACGAGCAGTACTTC. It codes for CASSQDPGRLAGYEQYF.

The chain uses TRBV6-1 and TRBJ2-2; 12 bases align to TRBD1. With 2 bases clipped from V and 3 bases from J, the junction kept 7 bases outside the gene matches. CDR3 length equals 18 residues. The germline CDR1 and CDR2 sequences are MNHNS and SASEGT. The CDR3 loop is CASSESGQGASDTGELFF. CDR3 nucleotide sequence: TGTGCCAGCAGTGAATCGGGACAGGGGGCTAGTGACACCGGGGAGCTGTTTTTT.

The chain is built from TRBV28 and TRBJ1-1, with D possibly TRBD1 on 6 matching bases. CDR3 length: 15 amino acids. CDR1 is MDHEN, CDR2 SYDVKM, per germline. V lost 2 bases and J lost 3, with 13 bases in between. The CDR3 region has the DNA TGTGCCAGCAGTTTAGCGGGGGCCAGGGACACTGAAGCTTTCTTT. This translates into CASSLAGARDTEAFF.

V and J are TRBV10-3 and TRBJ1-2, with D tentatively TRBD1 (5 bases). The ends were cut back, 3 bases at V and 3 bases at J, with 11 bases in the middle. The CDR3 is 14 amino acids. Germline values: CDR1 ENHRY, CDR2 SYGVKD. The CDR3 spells CAISDPGRDYGYTF. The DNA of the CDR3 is TGTGCCATCAGTGACCCGGGGCGAGACTATGGCTACACCTTC.